Following are 25 T cell receptor beta chains from one sample sequenced in a study of beta chain features in type 1 diabetes. Overall study results and limits: Researchers report that Type 1 diabetes patients had moderately but significantly shorter TCRB CDR3s across all four CD4+ subsets.

These receptors' targets are unknown. The entirety of the isolated RNA underwent reverse transcription, so expressed TCRB transcripts were sequenced. Some clones are missing from TCRdb's copy, which holds only in-frame ones; the method was immunoSEQ multiplex PCR. The repertoire holds roughly 290,000 clones, with roughly 15% as singletons. The sequencing sample was made of naive CD4+ T cells from blood. These receptors were collected from a young man with type 1 diabetes.

This clone was picked up a small number of times. This sequence joins TRBV7-9 and TRBJ2-6; D may be TRBD2 (6 bases). This CDR3 contains 16 residues. Trimming stripped 2 bases from V and 2 bases from J, with 10 bases between. Germline V CDR1 and CDR2: SEHNR, FQNEAQ (reference sequence). The DNA for the CDR3 is TGTGCCAGCAGCTTAACGGGAGAGACTGGGGCCAACGTCCTGACTTTC. Translated: CASSLTGETGANVLTF.

This clone was picked up a small number of times. DNA of the CDR3: TGCGCCAGCAGCCAGTCTCGGGCAGGGGCTCAGCCCCAGCATTTT. Its translation is CASSQSRAGAQPQHF. The chain is built from TRBV4-1 and TRBJ1-5, with D possibly TRBD1 on 6 matching bases. The length of the CDR3 is 15 residues. With 3 bases removed from V and 6 bases from J, the gap between germline ends came to 15 bases. CDR1 is MGHRA and CDR2 is YSYEKL in the germline V gene.

This clone was counted a few times. The gene calls are TRBV18 and TRBJ2-3, with TRBD1 as a possible D gene (5 bases). Trimming took off 6 bases at V and 2 bases at J, with 9 bases between the two ends. This CDR3 comprises 13 residues. Germline V CDR1 and CDR2: KGHSH, LQKENI. The CDR3 DNA reads as TGTGCCAGCTCGCAGACAGCCACAGATACGCAGTATTTT. It codes for CASSQTATDTQYF.

The gene calls are TRBV5-1 and TRBJ1-1, with TRBD1 matching 7 bases. Looked up from germline, CDR1 is SGHRS and CDR2 is YFSETQ. Trimming cost V 0 bases and J 10 bases; bases outside gene matches: 6. This CDR3 has 13 amino acids. The CDR3 sequence is CASSLARGRVAFF. In nucleotides, the CDR3 is TGCGCCAGCAGCTTGGCCAGGGGGAGAGTAGCTTTCTTT.

This clone was observed a handful of times. CDR3 loop: CAWSLGREQYF. The CDR3 DNA reads as TGTGCCTGGAGTCTGGGCCGCGAGCAGTACTTC. The rearrangement joins TRBV30 to TRBJ2-7, with unresolved D. With 2 bases removed from V and 6 bases from J, the gap between germline ends came to 8 bases. CDR1 and CDR2 (germline): GTSNPN, SVGIG (reference sequence). This CDR3 is 11 amino acids long.

The chain couples TRBV15 to TRBJ1-1, with a tentative D call TRBD1 (5 bases). Germline V gives CDR1 LNHNV, CDR2 YYDKDF (reference sequence). V lost 0 bases to trimming and J lost 1 base, with 9 bases between them. This CDR3 has 15 residues. This chain's CDR3 is CATSRDSQGNTEAFF. In DNA form, the CDR3 reads TGTGCCACCAGCAGAGATTCCCAGGGGAACACTGAAGCTTTCTTT.

CDR3 amino acids: CASSLARESYEQYF. In DNA form, the CDR3 reads TGTGCCAGCAGCTTAGCCAGGGAATCCTACGAGCAGTACTTC. V usage is TRBV7-9 and J usage is TRBJ2-7; D might be TRBD1 (5 bases). The germline gives CDR1 SEHNR, CDR2 FQNEAQ (reference sequence). V lost 0 bases to trimming and J lost 1 base, with 7 bases between them. The CDR3 runs 14 residues.

In its sample, this clone was seen a few times. The rearrangement uses TRBV25-1 and TRBJ2-5, with D possibly matching TRBD1 (6 bases). This CDR3 comprises 16 residues. V was pared by 3 bases and J by 0 bases, with 14 bases between. CDR1 and CDR2 (germline): MGHDK, SYGVNS. As DNA, the CDR3 is TGTGCCAGCAGTGATCCGCCAGGGGAGTACCAAGAGACCCAGTACTTC. Amino acid sequence: CASSDPPGEYQETQYF. The variable domain in full, with the rest retrieved from reference TRBV25-1 and TRBJ2-5, is EADIYQTPRYLVIGTGKKITLECSQTMGHDKMYWYQQDPGMELHLIHYSYGVNSTEKGDLSSESTVSRIRTEHFPLTLESARPSHTSQYLCASSDPPGEYQETQYFGPGTRLLVL.

The V and J genes are TRBV15 and TRBJ2-5, with a possible D match to TRBD2 (6 bases). Germline V gene data show CDR1 as LNHNV and CDR2 as YYDKDF (reference sequence). Trimming pared 0 bases from V and 3 bases from J, leaving 8 bases between. The CDR3 runs to 14 residues. The CDR3 reads CATSRDRGKETQYF. For the CDR3, the DNA is TGTGCCACCAGCAGAGATCGGGGGAAAGAGACCCAGTACTTC. Full variable domain (outside the CDR3, taken from reference TRBV15 and TRBJ2-5): DAMVIQNPRYQVTQFGKPVTLSCSQTLNHNVMYWYQQKSSQAPKLLFHYYDKDFNNEADTPDNFQSRRPNTSFCFLDIRSPGLGDTAMYLCATSRDRGKETQYFGPGTRLLVL.

The V and J genes are TRBV2 and TRBJ2-1; no clear D. V lost 7 bases and J 0 bases, leaving 10 bases between the germline ends. The CDR3 spans 14 residues. CDR1 SNHLY and CDR2 FYNNEI come from the germline V gene. The CDR3 sequence is CASTGASSYNEQFF. DNA for the CDR3: TGTGCCAGCACCGGAGCGAGCTCCTACAATGAGCAGTTCTTC.

The J gene is TRBJ2-1, the V gene TRBV7-6; D unresolved. The germline gives CDR1 SGHVS, CDR2 FNYEAQ. Trimming removed 4 bases from V and 0 bases from J, with 13 bases in between. The CDR3 sequence is 16 residues long. In DNA form, the CDR3 reads TGTGCCAGCAGCTCTTCACGTTCCAGCTCCTACAATGAGCAGTTCTTC. Translation: CASSSSRSSSYNEQFF.

V gene TRBV28 combines with J gene TRBJ2-7; tentative D call: TRBD1 (5 bases). The germline V and J ends were trimmed by 3 bases and 3 bases, with 15 bases remaining between them. CDR3 length: 15 amino acids. From germline, CDR1 is MDHEN and CDR2 SYDVKM. CDR3 DNA: TGTGCCAGCAGTTTTCGCCACAGTCAGGGCTACGAGCAGTACTTC. This encodes CASSFRHSQGYEQYF.

The gene calls are TRBV2 and TRBJ1-1, with 8 bases lining up with TRBD1. This CDR3 has 16 amino acids. Losses at the gene ends were 8 bases for V and 2 bases for J; bases not matched to a gene: 13. Germline CDR1 reads SNHLY; CDR2 reads FYNNEI. The DNA for the CDR3 is TGTGCCAGCGAGTTCTATGGGTCAGGGGGCAACACTGAAGCTTTCTTT. Amino acids: CASEFYGSGGNTEAFF.

This clone was seen a few times. The gene calls are TRBV7-2 and TRBJ2-5, with TRBD1 matching over 12 bases. The CDR3 consists of 15 residues. Losses at the gene ends were 5 bases for V and 4 bases for J; bases not matched to a gene: 5. Germline V gene sequence: CDR1 SGHTA, CDR2 FQGNSA. This CDR3 reads CASSPRDRGRETQYF. CDR3 bases: TGTGCCAGCAGCCCCCGGGACAGGGGGCGAGAGACCCAGTACTTC.

There are many counts of this clone. The chain has TRBV14 and TRBJ2-1; D is possibly TRBD1 (6 bases). Trimming took off 6 bases at V and 12 bases at J, with 15 bases between the two ends. CDR3 length: 12 amino acids. The germline gives CDR1 SGHDN, CDR2 FVKESK. CDR3 sequence: CASRPPGQRQFF. In DNA, the CDR3 is TGTGCCAGCAGACCTCCCGGACAGAGGCAGTTCTTC.

This chain uses TRBV9 with TRBJ2-5, with unresolved D. V was pared by 4 bases and J by 4 bases, with 14 bases between. Germline assignment: CDR1 SGDLS and CDR2 YYNGEE. This CDR3 is 14 amino acids long. The CDR3 sequence is CASSINERLETQYF. DNA of the CDR3: TGTGCCAGCAGCATCAACGAACGACTAGAGACCCAGTACTTC. Supplemented by reference TRBV9 and TRBJ2-5, the full variable domain reads DSGVTQTPKHLITATGQRVTLRCSPRSGDLSVYWYQQSLDQGLQFLIQYYNGEERAKGNILERFSAQQFPDLHSELNLSSLELGDSALYFCASSINERLETQYFGPGTRLLVL.

This clone was picked up a small number of times. CDR3 coding DNA: TGTGCCAGCAGCGTCGGCCGGACAGGGGTCGAGCAGTACTTC. It codes for CASSVGRTGVEQYF. The gene calls are TRBV7-9 and TRBJ2-7; 9 bases map to TRBD1. The CDR3 has 14 residues. The V gene end was trimmed by 5 bases and the J gene end by 6 bases; junction bases not matched to a gene: 8. Germline values: CDR1 SEHNR, CDR2 FQNEAQ (reference sequence).

A few counts support this clone. CDR3 nucleotide sequence: TGCAGCGTTTACGGGAGGGCCCTAGAAGAGCAGTACTTC. Translating gives CSVYGRALEEQYF. The chain joins TRBV29-1 to TRBJ2-7; 8 bases align to TRBD2. Per the germline V gene, CDR1 is SQVTM and CDR2 is ANQGSEA. CDR3 length: 13 residues. The V gene end was trimmed by 5 bases and the J gene end by 7 bases; junction bases not matched to a gene: 10.

This sequence joins TRBV18 and TRBJ1-1; TRBD1 is a possible D gene (5 bases). The CDR3 is 17 amino acids. With 3 bases removed from V and 0 bases from J, the gap between germline ends came to 17 bases. The germline V gene encodes CDR1 KGHSH and CDR2 LQKENI. CDR3 nucleotide sequence: TGTGCCAGCTCACCGTCTGGCCGACAGCTCATGAACACTGAAGCTTTCTTT. It yields the protein CASSPSGRQLMNTEAFF.

This rearrangement joins TRBV28 to TRBJ2-7, with TRBD2 identical over 7 bases. V was clipped by 8 bases and J by 6 bases; unmatched bases: 19. CDR1 and CDR2 from the germline V gene are MDHEN and SYDVKM. CDR3 length: 16 residues. In DNA form, the CDR3 reads TGTGCCAGCTTCCCCCACCCGACTAGCCGCCCGCGCGAGCAGTACTTC. Translation gives CASFPHPTSRPREQYF.

This clone was counted only a few times. The genes are TRBV5-1 and TRBJ1-4; TRBD1 matches at 7 bases. V shed 4 bases, J shed 8 bases, and the junction held 8 bases outside the gene matches. Looked up from germline, CDR1 is SGHRS and CDR2 is YFSETQ. This CDR3 has 14 residues. The chain's CDR3 is CASSDGTAREKLFF. In DNA, the CDR3 is TGCGCCAGCAGCGACGGGACAGCCAGGGAAAAACTGTTTTTT.

The table lists this clone with a few counts. The genes are TRBV5-1 and TRBJ1-5, with D tentatively TRBD1 (5 bases). CDR1 and CDR2 (germline): SGHRS, YFSETQ. V lost 1 base, J lost 3 bases, and 11 bases lay in between. The CDR3 sequence is 15 residues long. The CDR3 DNA reads TGCGCCAGCAGCTTGTGGTCGGGGGACAATCAGCCCCAGCATTTT. Amino acids: CASSLWSGDNQPQHF.

The V gene is TRBV30, the J gene TRBJ2-1, with 7 bases lining up with TRBD2. This CDR3 is built from 14 residues. The trim removed 0 bases at V and 4 bases at J, leaving 3 bases unmatched. Germline V gene sequence: CDR1 GTSNPN, CDR2 SVGIG (reference sequence). The CDR3 DNA reads TGTGCCTGGAGTGTAGGCGGGGGTTACAATGAGCAGTTCTTC. This codes for CAWSVGGGYNEQFF. The complete variable domain, with remaining parts taken from reference TRBV30 and TRBJ2-1, reads SQTIHQWPATLVQPVGSPLSLECTVEGTSNPNLYWYRQAAGRGLQLLFYSVGIGQISSEVPQNLSASRPQDRQFILSSKKLLLSDSGFYLCAWSVGGGYNEQFFGPGTRLTVL.

This clone has a handful of counts. This sequence joins TRBV27 and TRBJ2-7; 10 nucleotides line up with TRBD1. Trimming cost V 5 bases and J 2 bases; bases outside gene matches: 6. Germline V gene data show CDR1 as MNHEY and CDR2 as SMNVEV (reference sequence). The CDR3 is made up of 15 amino acids. CDR3 sequence: CASSGGDRGPYEQYF. CDR3 DNA sequence: TGTGCCAGCAGTGGGGGGGACAGGGGTCCCTACGAGCAGTACTTC.

This chain links TRBV30 with TRBJ1-2; no reliable D call. The length of the CDR3 is 13 residues. The V and J ends lost 0 bases and 8 bases respectively, with 13 bases between them. The germline V gene has CDR1 GTSNPN and CDR2 SVGIG (reference sequence). The DNA for the CDR3 is TGTGCCTGGAGTGTAGAAGCGCGTTACGGCTACACCTTC. Its translation: CAWSVEARYGYTF.